This TCR beta chain is drawn from a study of blood T cells in healthy people across ages. Study context: About one barcoded beta molecule per two T cells came from capture by template switching.

Sample-barcoded 5' priming and a J-beta primer mix drove a second PCR of roughly 6 to 12 cycles. Each sample provided no less than 2.5 million CDR3-containing paired-end reads. Using its own MiXCR run on the 5' RACE reads, TCRdb lists one record per CDR3 protein. The table lists approximately 810,000 distinct CDR3 sequences, roughly 40% of them singletons. The CDR3 is made up of 13 amino acids. The germline V gene has CDR1 ENHRY and CDR2 SYGVKD. The V gene lost 8 bases and the J gene lost 5 bases, with 15 bases spanning the gap. This receptor was identified in a man in his late teens or twenties in good health. Specimen: blood. The chain is built from TRBV10-3 and TRBJ1-1; D possibly corresponds to TRBD1 (5 bases). CDR3 sequence reads: CAISRGAGTEAFF. The DNA of the CDR3 is TGTGCCATCTCTCGCGGGGCTGGAACTGAAGCTTTCTTT.